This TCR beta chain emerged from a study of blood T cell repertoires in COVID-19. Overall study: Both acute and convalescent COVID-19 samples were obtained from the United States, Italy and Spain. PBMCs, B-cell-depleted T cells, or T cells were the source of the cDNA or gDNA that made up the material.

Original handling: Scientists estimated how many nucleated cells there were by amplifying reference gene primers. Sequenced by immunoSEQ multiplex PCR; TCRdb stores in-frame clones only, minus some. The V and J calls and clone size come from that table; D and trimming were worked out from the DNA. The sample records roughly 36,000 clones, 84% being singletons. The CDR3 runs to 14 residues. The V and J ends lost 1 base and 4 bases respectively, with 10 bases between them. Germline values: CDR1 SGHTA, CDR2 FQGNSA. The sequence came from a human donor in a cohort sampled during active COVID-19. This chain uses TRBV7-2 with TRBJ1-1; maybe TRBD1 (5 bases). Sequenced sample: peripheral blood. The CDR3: CASSLVGRATEAFF. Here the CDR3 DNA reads TGTGCCAGCAGCTTAGTGGGCAGGGCCACTGAAGCTTTCTTT.